This is a list of T cell receptor beta chains from one sample in a study of monozygotic twins with inflammatory bowel disease. TCRdb processed the 5' RACE reads again and assigns one entry to each CDR3 protein, with no DNA. In all, the sample yields approximately 150,000 distinct CDR3 sequences. The sequenced sample consisted of blood. These receptors were collected from a human donor with ulcerative colitis or Crohn's disease, or a healthy co-twin of an affected twin (not recorded which). The CDR3 runs from the conserved cysteine through the conserved F or W.

v_gene	j_gene	CDR3aa
TRBV28	TRBJ2-4	CASSRGTLAKNIQYF
TRBV5-1	TRBJ2-2	CASQLNTGELFF
TRBV28	TRBJ1-2	CASSLAGIFIGYTF
TRBV5-5	TRBJ2-7	CASSGGAVYEQYF
TRBV5-1	TRBJ1-6	CASSNTDRQSYNSPLHF
TRBV7-9	TRBJ2-1	CASSSGTSGIYNEQFF
TRBV5-4	TRBJ2-2	CASTSAGANTGELFF
TRBV5-4	TRBJ2-5	CASSLEVGLTTGTQYF
TRBV7-2	TRBJ2-7	CASSFTYEQYF
TRBV15	TRBJ2-5	CATSRASLQETQYF
TRBV3-1	TRBJ1-3	CASEQSSGNTIYF
TRBV5-6	TRBJ1-1	CASSLARGILAEAFF
TRBV20-1	TRBJ2-3	CSASRSGARDTQYF